A selection of T cell receptor beta chains follows, all from one sample in a study of T-cell memory formation after mild COVID-19. TCRdb re-called the 5' RACE reads with MiXCR, one entry per CDR3 protein. Among hundreds of thousands of distinct CDR3 sequences listed, approximately 19% were seen once. Sequencing was done on a sample of PBMCs or a T cell subset sorted from them (not recorded which). The receptors were sampled from a man aged 18 to 30 who had mild COVID-19 (a few samples of this study predate the infection). Cell type and time point are not known. CDR3s include the opening cysteine and the closing phenylalanine or tryptophan. The D gene is left open where the match is weak. Some rows have no size entry. The others give once, few or many, or a class for an expanded clone.

clone_size	d_call	v_call	j_call	cdr3_nt	cdr3_aa
few	.	TRBV29-1	TRBJ1-4	TGCAGCGCCCTCGCAGGGGATGAAAAACTGTTTTTT	CSALAGDEKLFF
.	.	TRBV2	TRBJ1-1	TGTGCCAGCACCCCTGTAAACACTGAAGCTTTCTTT	CASTPVNTEAFF
few	.	TRBV7-9	TRBJ2-6	TGTGCCAGCAGCACGCTAGAGGGAGTCTCTGGGGCCAACGTCCTGACTTTC	CASSTLEGVSGANVLTF
.	TRBD2	TRBV7-7	TRBJ2-3	TGTGCCAGCAGCTTAGGGGTTAGCGGGGGCCTCACAGATACGCAGTATTTT	CASSLGVSGGLTDTQYF
.	TRBD1	TRBV20-1	TRBJ1-5	TGCAGTGCCAGGGACAGGGGAAGCAATCAGCCCCAGCATTTT	CSARDRGSNQPQHF
.	TRBD1	TRBV7-9	TRBJ1-1	TGTGCCAGCAGCCCCCCCGACAGGGTAAGAGCTTTCTTT	CASSPPDRVRAFF
.	.	TRBV4-1	TRBJ1-2	TGCGCCAGCAGCCGAGACAGAGCCCTTAACTATGGCTACACCTTC	CASSRDRALNYGYTF
many	.	TRBV20-1	TRBJ1-5	TGCAGTGCTAGAGGCAGGGAATATCAGCCCCAGCATTTT	CSARGREYQPQHF
.	.	TRBV7-6	TRBJ2-5	TGTGCCAGCAGCTTAGAGGCTAGCAGGCAGACCCAGTACTTC	CASSLEASRQTQYF
few	.	TRBV10-3	TRBJ2-7	TGTGCCATCAGTGCGGATGGGGGTTTCGCCTACGAGCAGTACTTC	CAISADGGFAYEQYF
few	.	TRBV7-3	TRBJ1-6	TGTGCCAGCAGCAGCGAATTTGGTTCACCCCTCCACTTT	CASSSEFGSPLHF
few	TRBD1	TRBV7-9	TRBJ2-2	TGTGCCAGCAGTCTACAGGGGGCGGACGGGGAGCTGTTTTTT	CASSLQGADGELFF
many	.	TRBV9	TRBJ1-3	TGTGCCAGCAGCGAAGGGGGGGGACGCGATATTGGAAACACCATATATTTT	CASSEGGGRDIGNTIYF
.	.	TRBV7-2	TRBJ1-6	TGTGCCAGCAGCCAAACCCGGCTTAATAATTCACCCCTCCACTTT	CASSQTRLNNSPLHF
.	TRBD2	TRBV20-1	TRBJ2-5	TGCAGTGCTAGTGGGGCTAGCGGGGCCCAAGAGACCCAGTACTTC	CSASGASGAQETQYF
few	.	TRBV6-2/TRBV6-3	TRBJ2-2	TGTGCCAGCAACCGAGCGGACCTCCGAGGGGAGCTGTTTTTT	CASNRADLRGELFF
.	.	TRBV7-2	TRBJ2-5	TGTGCCAGCAGCAGCCGGGTGGGAGAGACCCAGTACTTC	CASSSRVGETQYF
few	.	TRBV6-5	TRBJ1-6	TGTGCCAGCGGGGCCTACTATAATTCACCCCTCCACTTT	CASGAYYNSPLHF
.	.	TRBV5-1	TRBJ1-1	TGCGCCAGCAGACGCGAGGACGGGCGGGACACTGAAGCTTTCTTT	CASRREDGRDTEAFF
.	.	TRBV12-5	TRBJ1-2	TGTGCTAGTGCCCCCGCCGGGGGGGGCTACACCTTC	CASAPAGGGYTF
.	.	TRBV5-1	TRBJ2-2	TGCGCCAGCAGGTCACGGGACGTCGGCACCGGGGAGCTGTTTTTT	CASRSRDVGTGELFF
.	.	TRBV9	TRBJ2-7	TGTGCCAGCAGCCCGCGTCTCGGGAACGAGCAGTACTTC	CASSPRLGNEQYF
few	.	TRBV9	TRBJ2-2	TGTGCCAGCAGCGTAGTAGATGGTGGCGGGGAGCTGTTTTTT	CASSVVDGGGELFF
many	.	TRBV5-1	TRBJ2-5	TGCGCCAGCAGCTTGGGACCCCCCAAAGAGACCCAGTACTTC	CASSLGPPKETQYF
few	.	TRBV12-3/TRBV12-4	TRBJ2-7	TGTGCCAGCAGGTTGCTTGGGCAGGGGATCTACGAGCAGTACTTC	CASRLLGQGIYEQYF
few	TRBD2	TRBV27	TRBJ2-3	TGTGCCAGCAGTTTATTGGCTATCCGAGCGGGGGGGACCACAGATACGCAGTATTTT	CASSLLAIRAGGTTDTQYF
few	TRBD1	TRBV11-2	TRBJ1-6	TGTGCCAGCAGCCCCCCGGGGACAGGGGGCAGACCCCTCCACTTT	CASSPPGTGGRPLHF
few	TRBD1	TRBV15	TRBJ1-1	TGTGCCACCAGCGGGACAGCTAACACTGAAGCTTTCTTT	CATSGTANTEAFF
.	.	TRBV7-9	TRBJ1-5	TGTGCCAGCAGCTTAAACCCCGCCGGACCTTATAGCAATCAGCCCCAGCATTTT	CASSLNPAGPYSNQPQHF
few	.	TRBV27	TRBJ1-1	TGTGCCAGCAGTTTAATGGTGGGTTACACTGAAGCTTTCTTT	CASSLMVGYTEAFF
.	.	TRBV28	TRBJ1-2	TGTGCCAGCAGTTTGGGTTTTGGCTACACCTTC	CASSLGFGYTF
.	.	TRBV18	TRBJ2-2	TGTGCCAGCTCACCTGCGGTCACCGGGGAGCTGTTTTTT	CASSPAVTGELFF
few	TRBD1	TRBV6-2/TRBV6-3	TRBJ1-1	TGTGCCAGCGACAGGGAGGAAGGGACTGAAGCTTTCTTT	CASDREEGTEAFF
.	.	TRBV20-1	TRBJ1-4	TGCAGTGCTAGCCGACACGTTGCAACTAATGAAAAACTGTTTTTT	CSASRHVATNEKLFF
few	.	TRBV7-9	TRBJ2-3	TGTGCCAGCAGGCCACGGGTTTTGGGCACAGATACGCAGTATTTT	CASRPRVLGTDTQYF
.	.	TRBV6-5	TRBJ2-5	TGTGCCAGCAAGAGGGGAAGGGGCCAAGAGACCCAGTACTTC	CASKRGRGQETQYF
few	TRBD2	TRBV7-8	TRBJ2-7	TGTGCCAGCAGCTTCCGGGGGGTCTACGAGCAGTACTTC	CASSFRGVYEQYF
.	.	TRBV6-5	TRBJ1-1	TGTGCCAGCACTAAGACCCCGACAGGAAAGCTTGAAGCTTTCTTT	CASTKTPTGKLEAFF
few	.	TRBV12-3/TRBV12-4	TRBJ2-1	TGTGCCAGCAGTTTCTGGGGGCAGAGGCATGAGCAGTTCTTC	CASSFWGQRHEQFF
.	.	TRBV15	TRBJ2-3	TGTGCCACCAGCAGGGCCGAGGGGGGCACAGATACGCAGTATTTT	CATSRAEGGTDTQYF
few	TRBD2	TRBV4-2	TRBJ2-5	TGTGCCAGCAGCCAAGAGCCAGCGGGGGCGTACAAAGAGACCCAGTACTTC	CASSQEPAGAYKETQYF
.	TRBD1	TRBV28	TRBJ2-2	TGTGCCAGCAATCTCGGACAGGGAAGGGGGGAGCTGTTTTTT	CASNLGQGRGELFF
many	.	TRBV5-1	TRBJ2-3	TGCGCCAGCAGCTTGGCCGGTGCTAGCACAGATACGCAGTATTTT	CASSLAGASTDTQYF
.	TRBD1	TRBV29-1	TRBJ2-5	TGCAGTACAGGGGAACAAGAGACCCAGTACTTC	CSTGEQETQYF
few	.	TRBV12-3/TRBV12-4	TRBJ1-1	TGTGCCAGCACCCCCCGCGGTCCAGGCCCCAACACTGAAGCTTTCTTT	CASTPRGPGPNTEAFF
few	TRBD1	TRBV12-3/TRBV12-4	TRBJ1-2	TGTGCCAGCAGCACAGGGGTTCATGGCTACACCTTC	CASSTGVHGYTF
few	.	TRBV5-1	TRBJ2-7	TGCGCCAGCAGTCCAGACGGTGACTACGAGCAGTACTTC	CASSPDGDYEQYF
many	.	TRBV4-2	TRBJ2-2	TGTGCCAGCAGCCAAGTTCCTAGTAGATTCGCCGGGGAGCTGTTTTTT	CASSQVPSRFAGELFF
few	TRBD1	TRBV5-4	TRBJ2-7	TGTGCCAGCAACCGGGACAGCTACGAGCAGTACTTC	CASNRDSYEQYF
.	.	TRBV9	TRBJ1-3	TGTGCCAGTTCCCCTGACCCGGATGCCCTCCGGAACACCATATATTTT	CASSPDPDALRNTIYF
.	.	TRBV20-1	TRBJ2-5	TGCAGTGCTAATCGTCCAGGGGGGGCCAAGGAGACCCAGTACTTC	CSANRPGGAKETQYF
few	TRBD1	TRBV20-1	TRBJ1-5	TGCAGTGCTAGCCGGGACAGGGACAATCAGCCCCAGCATTTT	CSASRDRDNQPQHF
few	TRBD1	TRBV6-5	TRBJ2-5	TGTGCCAGCGGAAGGGGGCGGAAGACCCAGTACTTC	CASGRGRKTQYF
few	.	TRBV4-3	TRBJ2-4	TGCGCCAGCAGCCAAGATCCAGGAGGCATTCAGTACTTC	CASSQDPGGIQYF
few	.	TRBV4-1	TRBJ2-7	TGCGCCAGCAGCCCAACCTCAGGGACATACGAGCAGTACTTC	CASSPTSGTYEQYF
many	.	TRBV4-3	TRBJ2-2	TGCGCCAGCAGCCAAGAATCACAGAGGACCGGGGAGCTGTTTTTT	CASSQESQRTGELFF
few	.	TRBV20-1	TRBJ2-3	TGCAGTGCTTTGCGGACCCCCCCGGATACGCAGTATTTT	CSALRTPPDTQYF
few	.	TRBV7-9	TRBJ1-2	TGTGCCAGCAGCGAAGGCCCCTATGGCTACACCTTC	CASSEGPYGYTF